Many counts were recorded for the clone carrying this T cell receptor (beta chain). Its antigen is still unknown. The entry originates in a study of T cells in Graves' hyperthyroidism and ophthalmopathy. It was RNA transcripts that yielded the amplified TCR beta CDR3 regions. The HTBI primer set drove a first-round RT-PCR of the TCR CDR3. MiXCR, applied by TCRdb to the multiplex PCR reads, yields one record per CDR3 protein. The repertoire holds about 360,000 distinct CDR3 sequences, with roughly an eighth as singletons. Stable Graves' hyperthyroidism denoted no ophthalmopathy progression over 18 months. PBMCs came from 10 ml fresh peripheral blood. V was trimmed by 0 bases and J by 2 bases, leaving 10 bases between them. CDR1 is SGHTA and CDR2 is FQGNSA in the germline V gene. The CDR3 spans 15 residues. Study outcomes and limitations: In validation, the model predicted ophthalmopathy. These predictions came a median approximately six months before onset. Peripheral blood also featured most of the thyroid clonotypes expanded above 0.001.

The sample comprised blood. The receptor comes from a woman under 30 with Graves' hyperthyroidism. The chain has TRBV7-2 and TRBJ1-2; perhaps TRBD1 as D (5 bases). In DNA, the CDR3 is TGTGCCAGCAGCTTAGCGCGGGGGGAAAACTATGGCTACACCTTC. This codes for CASSLARGENYGYTF.